This T cell receptor (beta chain) was found in a study of blood T cell repertoires in COVID-19. In the study overall: The study drew acute and convalescent COVID-19 samples from the United States, Italy and Spain.

Original analysis: Reference gene primer amplification yielded estimated nucleated cell counts. The method was immunoSEQ multiplex PCR; TCRdb's version includes in-frame clones alone and lacks a portion of them. V and J calls and clone size are as listed in that table; D and trimming were resolved from the DNA. The table records about 230,000 clones, 85% to 90% of them present only once. This TCR came from a woman aged 60-75 years with acute or convalescent COVID-19. Sequencing was carried out using peripheral blood.

The CDR3 protein is CASSISAGNYGYTF. The CDR3 coding sequence is TGTGCCAGTAGTATCTCGGCCGGGAACTATGGCTACACCTTC. The rearrangement joins TRBV19 to TRBJ1-2; D is undetermined. V shed 3 bases and J shed 2 bases, with 10 bases lying between them. CDR1 is LNHDA, CDR2 SQIVND, per germline (reference sequence). The CDR3 length is 14 residues.